Reported below is one T cell receptor (beta chain). Its antigen is not known. The sample is drawn from a study of response to subunit inactivated influenza vaccine. Study-wide results and limits: The study's authors posited that every seasonal influenza vaccination enlists few new T cells.

TCRdb re-called the RT-PCR reads through MiXCR, storing one row per CDR3 protein. The sample carries roughly 650,000 distinct CDR3 sequences, approximately 14% recorded once. Trimming at V came to 5 bases and at J to 1 base, leaving 10 bases not matched to a gene. The V gene's germline CDR1 is MDHEN and CDR2 SYDVKM. The CDR3 covers 16 residues. The chain links TRBV28 to TRBJ2-7; 8 nucleotides agree with TRBD1. This TCR derives from a man aged 45-60 years who received an inactivated influenza vaccine. The sample in question was PBMCs from blood, obtained approximately 13 days after vaccination. CDR3 bases: TGTGCCAGCAGTCCCTCGGACAGGGTAGAATCCTACGAGCAGTACTTC. Translated: CASSPSDRVESYEQYF.